These 8 T cell receptor beta chains share one sample of origin, sequenced in a study of blood T cells in healthy people across ages. Next came a second PCR, run for 7 to 11 cycles, which used a sample-barcoded 5' primer along with a J-beta primer mix. TCRdb redid the calling of the 5' RACE reads with MiXCR, one entry per CDR3 protein. The sample holds 1,800,000 or so distinct CDR3 sequences, roughly 43% seen once. The source material was blood. Source of these receptors: a human donor in good health.

This clonotype came up a few times. The chain employs TRBV7-8 and TRBJ2-2, with 12 bases identical to TRBD2. J was trimmed by 3 bases and V by 0 bases; bases with no gene match: 8. The CDR3 extends over 19 amino acids. Germline V gene lookup returns CDR1 SGHVS and CDR2 FQNEAQ. CDR3 nucleotide sequence: TGTGCCAGCAGCTTAGCGCCATCTAGCGGGGGGGTGTACACCGGGGAGCTGTTTTTT. It is translated as CASSLAPSSGGVYTGELFF.

The chain joins TRBV6-5 to TRBJ1-1; the match to TRBD1 covers 8 bases. The CDR3 has 14 residues. The V segment lost 5 bases and the J segment 0 bases; nucleotides outside the gene matches: 2. Germline assignment: CDR1 MNHEY and CDR2 SVGAGI. CDR3 loop: CASSKDRVNTEAFF. CDR3 nucleotides: TGTGCCAGCAGTAAGGACAGGGTGAACACTGAAGCTTTCTTT.

This clonotype was observed a handful of times. V gene TRBV4-2 combines with J gene TRBJ1-2; possible D gene TRBD1, 5 bases. This CDR3 spans 17 amino acids. Germline V gene sequence: CDR1 LGHNA, CDR2 YNFKEQ. V dropped 0 bases and J dropped 1 base, with 15 bases sitting between them. Here the CDR3 DNA reads TGTGCCAGCAGCCAAGAGATGGGACGCCTGATTAACTATGGCTACACCTTC. It yields the protein CASSQEMGRLINYGYTF.

With respect to this clonotype: Because it lacks the conserved phenylalanine or tryptophan at the end, this CDR3 is likely a read error. The rearrangement links TRBV4-2 to TRBJ2-1; the match to TRBD2 covers 8 bases. Germline V CDR1 and CDR2: LGHNA, YNFKEQ. Trimming removed 0 bases from V and 4 bases from J; junction bases left unmatched: 5. The CDR3 is made up of 16 amino acids. The CDR3 nucleotides read TGTGCCAGCAGCCAAGAGCCGGTAGCGGGGTACAATGAGCAGTTCGTC. Translating it yields CASSQEPVAGYNEQFV.

This chain joins TRBV19 and TRBJ2-7; the D is unclear. The V end was cut by 5 bases, the J end by 0 bases, with 17 bases between. The CDR3 consists of 16 residues. In germline, CDR1 is LNHDA, CDR2 SQIVND (reference sequence). The DNA for the CDR3 is TGTGCCAGTAGTGTCTATGGCAGTCAAAGCTCCTACGAGCAGTACTTC. This codes for CASSVYGSQSSYEQYF. The entire variable domain, with the rest obtained from reference TRBV19 and TRBJ2-7, is as follows: DGGITQSPKYLFRKEGQNVTLSCEQNLNHDAMYWYRQDPGQGLRLIYYSQIVNDFQKGDIAEGYSVSREKKESFPLTVTSAQKNPTAFYLCASSVYGSQSSYEQYFGPGTRLTVT.

V is TRBV25-1 and J is TRBJ1-1, with D perhaps TRBD1 (5 bases). V lost 8 bases, J lost 8 bases, and 18 bases lay in between. Germline V gene lookup returns CDR1 MGHDK and CDR2 SYGVNS. The CDR3 is made up of 13 amino acids. The CDR3 sequence: CASGTYGGVEAFF. The CDR3 coding sequence is TGTGCCAGCGGTACCTACGGGGGGGTGGAAGCTTTCTTT.

The chain couples TRBV5-1 to TRBJ1-2; 7 bases align to TRBD1. Germline-derived CDR1 and CDR2 are SGHRS and YFSETQ. The ends lost 0 bases at V and 5 bases at J; junction bases unmatched: 7. The CDR3 has 15 amino acids. DNA for the CDR3: TGCGCCAGCAGCTTGGTATCAGGGGGAGGTTATGGCTACACCTTC. This codes for CASSLVSGGGYGYTF.

This clonotype was observed once. This likely came from a read error, as a far larger clone is one base away. The V call is TRBV11-2, the J call TRBJ2-1; D uncertain. The V gene's germline CDR1 is SGHAT and CDR2 FQNNGV. V gave up 1 base and J gave up 12 bases, with 7 bases separating them. This CDR3 comprises 11 residues. CDR3 bases: TGTGCCAGCAGCTTAGGGGATGGGCAGTTCTTC. This encodes CASSLGDGQFF.